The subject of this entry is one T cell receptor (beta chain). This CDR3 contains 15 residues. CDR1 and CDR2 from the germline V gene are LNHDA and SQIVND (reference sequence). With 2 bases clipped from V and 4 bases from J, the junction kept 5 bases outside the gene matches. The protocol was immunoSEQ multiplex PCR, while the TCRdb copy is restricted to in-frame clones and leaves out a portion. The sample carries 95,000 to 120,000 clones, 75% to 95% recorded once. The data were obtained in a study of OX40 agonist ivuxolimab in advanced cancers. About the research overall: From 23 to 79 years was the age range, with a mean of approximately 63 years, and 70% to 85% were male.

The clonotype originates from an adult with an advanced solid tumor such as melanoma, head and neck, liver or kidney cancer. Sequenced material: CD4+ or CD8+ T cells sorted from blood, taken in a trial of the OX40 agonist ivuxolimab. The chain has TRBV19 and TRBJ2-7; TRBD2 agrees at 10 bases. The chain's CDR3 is CASSISASGGYEQYF. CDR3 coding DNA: TGTGCCAGTAGTATATCGGCTAGCGGGGGTTACGAGCAGTACTTC.